This TCR beta chain was documented in a study of T cells in Graves' hyperthyroidism and ophthalmopathy (dated by TCRdb to about 2019). With respect to the entire study: Peripheral blood was collected at initial diagnosis, before any treatment. A discovery cohort of around 98 patients, about 43 with Graves' ophthalmopathy and under 60 with stable Graves' hyperthyroidism, was used to find distinguishing TCR V-J signatures. An independent validation cohort of some 18 hyperthyroidism patients and approximately 17 patients who later progressed to ophthalmopathy tested prospective prediction of ophthalmopathy. For training and testing, the 100 or so patients in the discovery cohort were randomly divided in a 7:3 ratio. In addition, the study compared T-cell repertoires in thyroid tissue and in blood from over 5 Graves' hyperthyroidism patients. Once sampling was done, hyperthyroidism patients were given methimazole at a starting dose of 30 mg daily, whereas ophthalmopathy patients were given high-dose intravenous methylprednisolone. The paper reports TCR Vbeta CDR3 sequencing of roughly 140 peripheral blood samples: approximately 43 ophthalmopathy, approximately 74 hyperthyroidism and around 17 progressor patients. What the work shows at the level of the full study, not this receptor alone: In validation, the model predicted progression to ophthalmopathy with 60% to 71% sensitivity and approximately 72% specificity, a median of about 6.7 months before onset. No statistical method was used to fix the sample size in advance, and group allocation was not hidden from the investigators. In cross-validation, a model built on a 13 V-J signature told ophthalmopathy apart from stable hyperthyroidism with about 90% sensitivity and approximately 81% specificity, and in testing the same model reached 80%/75%. Most expanded thyroid clonotypes (frequency above 0.001) were also found in blood, which suggests that blood repertoires may mirror thyroid immune responses.

At the junction V is shortened by 4 bases and J by 5 bases; bases outside the gene matches: 7. CDR1 is given as MNHEY and CDR2 as SMNVEV, both from the germline V gene (reference sequence). Taken from cysteine to phenylalanine, the CDR3 has 14 residues. The only DNA kept is the CDR3, 42 bases in frame from the first base. In the ophthalmopathy patients, disease was moderately to severely active, with a Clinical Activity Score of 3 or more, a NOSPECS grade of 4 or more, and a duration of less than 3 months. Patients with uncontrolled infections, other autoimmune diseases, pregnancy or lactation were excluded. Diagnoses relied on clinical symptoms, serum thyroxine and TRAb, thyroid ultrasound and orbital computed tomography. Ficoll-Paque density gradient centrifugation was used to isolate PBMCs from approximately 10 ml of fresh peripheral blood. Trizol reagent was used to extract total RNA, and RNA quality was then checked on an Agilent 2100 Bioanalyzer.

TCR beta CDR3 regions were amplified from RNA transcripts. A first-round RT-PCR of the TCR CDR3 used the HTBI primer set with the Qiagen OneStep RT-PCR kit. A second multiplex PCR round built the libraries, followed by size selection and purification. Libraries were sequenced paired-end with 100 bp reads on an Illumina HiSeq2000. On the study's bioinformatics: SOAPnuke was used to process the raw data, removing reads that contained adapters or uncalled bases, had a mean Phred below 15, or lacked an exact match to the constant primer or identifier. High-quality paired reads were merged using COPE v1.2.5, and each unique nucleotide sequence was defined as a clonotype. MiTCR v1.1 was used to align clonotypes to the IMGT TRBV, TRBD and TRBJ reference segments. The analysis was restricted to V-J combinations with a frequency above 0.0001, which together covered approximately 99% of the repertoires. A TCS score was defined as the ratio of F50 (clonal expansion) to E x V (chaos), with BLOSUM62-based TCRdist applied between CDR3 peptides within each V-J. Welch's t-statistics and random forest reduced fewer than 600 V-J features to 10 to 15, which were used in a naive Bayes classifier (R e1071). TCRdb applied fastp at Q25 and MiXCR to the public reads, then kept only in-frame beta chains. One record per CDR3 amino acid sequence lists the most common genes and DNA. TCRdb assigned the V and J calls; the authors' analysis was not used. The sample data list 400,000 to 550,000 distinct CDR3 sequences, and around 24% of these were observed just once. Roughly 10% of the sample is taken by the ten largest.

This clonotype showed up many times. Its antigen specificity is not known. The sample holds no much larger clone one base away, and base qualities are not on file. This chain joins TRBV27 to TRBJ2-7; TRBD2 fits 8 bases in the junction. The sequenced sample consisted of blood. The clonotype originates from a woman under 40 with Graves' ophthalmopathy. The DNA sequence follows: TGTGCCAGCAGTTACGGGACTAGTGTGGACGAGCAGTACTTC. Its protein is CASSYGTSVDEQYF.